Listed here are 20 T cell receptor beta chains from one sample, sequenced in a study of blood T cell repertoires in COVID-19 (TCRdb year 2020). The library was built by means of the immunoSEQ multiplex PCR assay. Not all clones reach the TCRdb copy of this immuneACCESS table, which keeps in-frame sequences only. Checked studies attribute under half of the gap to unresolved V genes and leave the rest unexplained. For this sample there are 100,000 to 150,000 clones; roughly 90% appear just once. The ten largest account for 3% to 4% of the sample. Sequences were obtained from peripheral blood. The receptors originated from a man between 50 and 59 years old with active COVID-19.

The J gene is TRBJ2-1, the V gene TRBV11-2, with D perhaps matching TRBD2 (7 bases). The germline CDR1 and CDR2 sequences are SGHAT and FQNNGV. Trimming cost V 1 base and J 7 bases, with 14 bases left between them. The CDR3 covers 15 residues. CDR3 coding DNA: TGTGCCAGCAGCTTAGTCCGGGGGGCTGGGAATGAGCAGTTCTTC. Residues: CASSLVRGAGNEQFF.

V gene TRBV11-3 combines with J gene TRBJ2-7; tentative D call: TRBD2 (5 bases). Looked up from germline, CDR1 is SGHNT and CDR2 is YENEEA. V lost 2 bases and J lost 4, with 15 bases in between. This CDR3 has 15 amino acids. The CDR3 DNA follows: TGTGCCAGCAGCTTATTAGGAGGAAGAGGTTACGAGCAGTACGTC. Translating it yields CASSLLGGRGYEQYV.

The CDR3 spells CAISSRGGEASNTEAFF. DNA of the CDR3: TGTGCCATCAGTTCAAGGGGCGGGGAGGCATCGAACACTGAAGCTTTCTTT. The rearrangement uses TRBV10-3 and TRBJ1-1; possible D gene TRBD1, 5 bases. Per the germline V gene, CDR1 is ENHRY and CDR2 is SYGVKD. Trimming pared 5 bases from V and 1 base from J, leaving 20 bases between. CDR3 size: 17 residues.

The genes are TRBV6-4 and TRBJ2-1; 9 nucleotides align to TRBD2. CDR1 is MRHNA, CDR2 SNTAGT, per germline. Losses at the gene ends were 5 bases for V and 1 base for J; bases not matched to a gene: 6. The CDR3 totals 16 residues. DNA for the CDR3: TGTGCCAGCAGTACGAGCGGGGGGCCTTCCTACAATGAGCAGTTCTTC. Its protein is CASSTSGGPSYNEQFF.

This clone was seen just once. The chain joins TRBV19 to TRBJ2-2, with 7 bases lining up with TRBD2. Germline V gene data show CDR1 as LNHDA and CDR2 as SQIVND (reference sequence). The CDR3 contains 16 residues. V gave up 6 bases and J gave up 0 bases; unmatched junction bases: 7. The CDR3 is CASRWLGLANTGELFF. The CDR3 region has the DNA TGTGCCAGTAGATGGTTAGGACTAGCGAACACCGGGGAGCTGTTTTTT.

The chain couples TRBV7-8 to TRBJ2-5, with 7 bases identical to TRBD2. Trimming cost V 2 bases and J 2 bases; bases outside gene matches: 5. Germline V gene data show CDR1 as SGHVS and CDR2 as FQNEAQ. The CDR3 spans 15 residues. CDR3 sequence: CASSLREDWQETQYF. The CDR3 DNA sequence: TGTGCCAGCAGCTTACGGGAGGATTGGCAAGAGACCCAGTACTTC.

V gene TRBV7-8 combines with J gene TRBJ2-5, with unresolved D. The germline CDR1 and CDR2 sequences are SGHVS and FQNEAQ. The CDR3 spans 10 residues. Deletions cut 8 bases from V and 5 bases from J, with 6 bases between. In DNA, the CDR3 is TGTGCCAGCGGAGCGGAGACCCAGTACTTC. Its protein is CASGAETQYF.

The chain is built from TRBV2 and TRBJ2-3; 14 nucleotides line up with TRBD2. V gave up 7 bases and J gave up 6 bases; unmatched junction bases: 12. The germline CDR1 and CDR2 sequences are SNHLY and FYNNEI. CDR3 length equals 17 residues. This CDR3 reads CASIGLAGGYVTDTQYF. CDR3 sequence (DNA): TGTGCCAGCATTGGACTAGCGGGGGGATATGTGACGGATACGCAGTATTTT.

This clone was seen a single time. This chain links TRBV20-1 with TRBJ2-7; the match to TRBD1 covers 7 bases. The CDR3 sequence is 11 residues long. With V trimmed by 6 bases and J by 3 bases, 2 bases remained unmatched. Germline CDR1 and CDR2: DFQATT and SNEGSKA (reference sequence). The CDR3 protein is CSAGTVYEQYF. The CDR3 DNA reads TGCAGTGCGGGGACAGTCTACGAGCAGTACTTC.

The V and J genes are TRBV12-3 or TRBV12-4 and TRBJ1-4; no clear D. V lost 3 bases, J lost 4 bases, and 3 bases lay in between. The CDR3 runs 12 residues. CDR3 nucleotides: TGTGCCAGCAGTTTGAGTAATGAAAAACTGTTTTTT. This codes for CASSLSNEKLFF.

The chain has TRBV7-8 and TRBJ2-2; D may be TRBD2 (6 bases). The CDR3 extends over 18 amino acids. The ends were cut back, 6 bases at V and 2 bases at J, with 22 bases in the middle. CDR1 is SGHVS and CDR2 is FQNEAQ in the germline V gene. Written as DNA, the CDR3 is TGTGCCAGCAGTCACGGGGATAGCGGTAACCCCAACACCGGGGAGCTGTTTTTT. Protein: CASSHGDSGNPNTGELFF.

The J gene is TRBJ2-3, the V gene TRBV6-1; maybe TRBD1 (6 bases). The germline V and J ends were trimmed by 2 bases and 3 bases, with 9 bases remaining between them. The CDR3 spans 14 residues. The V gene's germline CDR1 is MNHNS and CDR2 SASEGT. CDR3 sequence reads: CASSEFRGTDTQYF. The DNA of the CDR3 is TGTGCCAGCAGTGAATTCAGGGGAACAGATACGCAGTATTTT.

Only a few counts were recorded for this clone. The V gene is TRBV24-1, the J gene TRBJ2-7, with 8 bases that match TRBD2. CDR3 length equals 14 residues. Losses at the gene ends were 7 bases for V and 2 bases for J; bases not matched to a gene: 6. CDR1 is KGHDR, CDR2 SFDVKD, per germline. CDR3 sequence reads: CATRHGTRPYEQYV. DNA of the CDR3: TGTGCCACCAGACACGGGACTAGGCCCTACGAGCAGTACGTC.

This clone was detected once. V is TRBV19 and J is TRBJ2-1, with D hard to call. Trimming removed 1 base from V and 3 bases from J, with 4 bases in between. The CDR3 is 13 amino acids. Germline V gives CDR1 LNHDA, CDR2 SQIVND (reference sequence). As DNA, the CDR3 is TGTGCCAGTAGTATAGTCCACTACAATGAGCAGTTCTTC. It codes for CASSIVHYNEQFF.

This clone was seen just once. The J gene is TRBJ1-4, the V gene TRBV6-5, with D perhaps matching TRBD1 (6 bases). V dropped 6 bases and J dropped 8 bases, with 13 bases sitting between them. The CDR3 length is 13 residues. Germline assignment: CDR1 MNHEY and CDR2 SVGAGI. DNA for the CDR3: TGTGCCAGCAGCCCCCAGACAGGCGAAAAACTGTTTTTT. Residues: CASSPQTGEKLFF.

The rearrangement joins TRBV27 to TRBJ2-2; 8 positions agree with TRBD1. Germline CDR1 is MNHEY and CDR2 is SMNVEV (reference sequence). The length of the CDR3 is 16 residues. J lost 0 bases, V lost 5 bases, and 5 bases had no gene match. The CDR3 DNA reads TGTGCCAGCAGTCGTACAGGGGGTACGAACACCGGGGAGCTGTTTTTT. Its translation: CASSRTGGTNTGELFF.

The chain joins TRBV4-2 to TRBJ1-2, with TRBD1 identical over 9 bases. This CDR3 region has 16 residues. V was pared by 4 bases and J by 1 base, with 7 bases of the junction left unmatched. Per germline, CDR1 LGHNA and CDR2 YNFKEQ. The CDR3 sequence: CASSRTQGARNYGYTF. As DNA, the CDR3 is TGTGCCAGCAGCCGGACACAGGGGGCGCGTAACTATGGCTACACCTTC.

J is TRBJ2-1 and V is TRBV10-3; 8 bases are shared with TRBD1. The V segment lost 4 bases and the J segment 5 bases; nucleotides outside the gene matches: 7. Germline-derived CDR1 and CDR2 are ENHRY and SYGVKD. The CDR3 loop spans 15 amino acids. DNA for the CDR3: TGTGCCATCAGTGTTTCGGACAGGGTTAACAATGAGCAGTTCTTC. It yields the protein CAISVSDRVNNEQFF.

V gene TRBV7-8 combines with J gene TRBJ2-1; 9 bases align to TRBD2. V gave up 5 bases and J gave up 4 bases; unmatched junction bases: 6. Germline V CDR1 and CDR2: SGHVS, FQNEAQ. The CDR3 sequence is 15 residues long. The CDR3 DNA sequence: TGTGCCAGCAGCCCTAGCGGGGCCACTTACAATGAGCAGTTCTTC. Translated: CASSPSGATYNEQFF.

This clone was seen just once. This chain uses TRBV5-1 with TRBJ2-2; TRBD1 matches at 9 bases. CDR1 is SGHRS, CDR2 YFSETQ, per germline. The CDR3 has 16 amino acids. The J segment lost 5 bases and the V segment lost 1 base, leaving 6 bases of the junction unmatched. CDR3 residues: CASSLTGGAGTGELFF. CDR3 in DNA: TGCGCCAGCAGCTTGACAGGGGGCGCGGGGACCGGGGAGCTGTTTTTT.